This note documents a single TCR beta chain sequence. Generated by immunoSEQ multiplex PCR, the TCRdb table keeps only in-frame clones and is missing some. Of tens of thousands of clones in the sample, about 88% were seen once. This sample was included in a study of T cell changes during pregnancy in multiple sclerosis. The receptor's source is a female donor with multiple sclerosis, enrolled in a pregnancy study. Sequenced material: CD8+ T cells from peripheral blood mononuclear cells, taken before pregnancy.

CDR3 sequence reads: CASSVGGRSVLQYF. CDR3 DNA: TGTGCCAGCAGCGTAGGGGGGCGGTCGGTATTGCAGTACTTC. The chain joins TRBV9 to TRBJ2-7, with D possibly TRBD1 on 6 matching bases. This CDR3 has 14 amino acids. V was clipped by 0 bases and J by 9 bases, with 16 bases between them. Per the germline V gene, CDR1 is SGDLS and CDR2 is YYNGEE.